A selection of T cell receptor beta chains follows, all from one sample in a study of blood T cell repertoires in COVID-19. TCRdb's copy holds only in-frame clones and misses some; the assay was immunoSEQ multiplex PCR. Here the sample spans 130,000 or so clones, around 86% being singletons. Input material: peripheral blood. The receptor set was obtained from a man between 40 and 49 years old with acute or convalescent COVID-19. The CDR3 runs from the conserved cysteine through the conserved F or W. The size field is filled for only some rows; it gives once, few, many or a size class.

v_call	cdr3_length	clone_size	j_call	cdr3_aa
TRBV30	10	many	TRBJ2-3	CAWGLDTQYF
TRBV7-3	15	few	TRBJ2-7	CASSQQGSSNYEQYF
TRBV5-1	12	.	TRBJ2-5	CASSPGGETQYF
TRBV15	14	.	TRBJ1-1	CATSRGQEYPEAFF
TRBV6-5	16	.	TRBJ1-6	CASSSDSTPLGSPLHF
TRBV6-5	15	once	TRBJ2-5	CASTMGLAEQETQYF
TRBV30	13	.	TRBJ1-1	CAWSVEGNTEAFF
TRBV12-3/TRBV12-4	13	.	TRBJ1-1	CASSKDRDTEAFF
TRBV21-1	14	.	TRBJ2-5	CASTHGGVGETQYF
TRBV7-2	13	once	TRBJ2-7	CASSLAGQGEQYF
TRBV5-4	16	.	TRBJ2-7	CASSPAGHSSIYEQYF
TRBV6-1	15	.	TRBJ1-4	CASSEALRDSEKLFF
TRBV19	19	.	TRBJ2-1	CASSDTGTSGRSSYNEQFF
TRBV2	17	.	TRBJ1-3	CASSELSPQGTGNTIYF
TRBV6-4	13	.	TRBJ1-2	CASRRDPGYGYTF
TRBV7-3	15	.	TRBJ1-1	CASSFGGRGNTEAFF
TRBV10-3	14	.	TRBJ1-5	CAISEAGGSQPQHF
TRBV3-1/TRBV3-2	16	.	TRBJ2-2	CASSQGRTGGPGGLFF
TRBV6-5	13	.	TRBJ2-2	CASTSASPGELFF
TRBV4-3	15	.	TRBJ2-3	CASSQGWGDGDTQYF
TRBV19	12	.	TRBJ2-7	CASGRTGYEQYF
TRBV19	14	.	TRBJ2-7	CASSPQDRGYEQYF
TRBV6-1	14	.	TRBJ1-2	CASSEDVRSYGYTF
TRBV9	16	once	TRBJ1-1	CASSALQGIGGAEAFF
TRBV4-2	12	.	TRBJ1-2	CASSQSYYGYTF
TRBV6-2/TRBV6-3	15	.	TRBJ2-7	CASSFSSMSSYEQYF
TRBV27	13	.	TRBJ2-3	CASTQGSGDTQYF
TRBV4-1	14	.	TRBJ2-7	CASSLWTASYEQYF
TRBV30	16	.	TRBJ2-6	CAWSVRTGTGANVLTF
TRBV6-5	14	.	TRBJ2-5	CASSPGLVRETQYF
TRBV18	17	.	TRBJ1-2	CASSPLEQGAPLSGYTF
TRBV19	14	.	TRBJ1-2	CASSPTGSNYGYTF
TRBV6-5	15	few	TRBJ2-7	CASSYPGLGGYEQYF
TRBV4-3	15	.	TRBJ1-2	CASSQDRGGQYGYTF
TRBV11-2	13	.	TRBJ1-2	CASSFPGTHGYTF
TRBV10-3	18	.	TRBJ2-7	CAISEEAQEREGPYEQYF
TRBV9	15	.	TRBJ2-2	CASSVSGGNTGELFF
TRBV29-1	14	.	TRBJ1-1	CSVGDSQFGTEAFF
TRBV19	14	.	TRBJ1-1	CASTMNRERTEAFF
TRBV6-2/TRBV6-3	14	.	TRBJ1-2	CASSLRQGFYGYTF
TRBV4-2	17	.	TRBJ2-1	CASSQDGTGGSYNEQFF
TRBV6-6	12	.	TRBJ2-1	CASSPLRGKQFF
TRBV10-1	14	.	TRBJ2-1	CASSDTGGSLEQFF
TRBV6-5	11	.	TRBJ1-1	CATSGDTEAFF
TRBV11-3	12	.	TRBJ1-1	CASSSRGPDVFF
TRBV6-5	15	.	TRBJ2-5	CASSLRQGVIETQYF
TRBV3-1/TRBV3-2	12	.	TRBJ2-2	CASSQDYGELFF
TRBV7-2	16	.	TRBJ2-1	CASSLSGLAVYNEQFF
TRBV29-1	14	.	TRBJ1-2	CSVGTWGDKYGYTF
TRBV5-5	16	.	TRBJ1-2	CASSSLGQGPNYGYTF
TRBV12-3/TRBV12-4	12	.	TRBJ1-5	CASSSDFLRQHF
TRBV4-2	15	.	TRBJ2-5	CASSQDRTGIGTQYF
TRBV7-2	18	.	TRBJ2-7	CASSLDAWDTSNSFEQYF